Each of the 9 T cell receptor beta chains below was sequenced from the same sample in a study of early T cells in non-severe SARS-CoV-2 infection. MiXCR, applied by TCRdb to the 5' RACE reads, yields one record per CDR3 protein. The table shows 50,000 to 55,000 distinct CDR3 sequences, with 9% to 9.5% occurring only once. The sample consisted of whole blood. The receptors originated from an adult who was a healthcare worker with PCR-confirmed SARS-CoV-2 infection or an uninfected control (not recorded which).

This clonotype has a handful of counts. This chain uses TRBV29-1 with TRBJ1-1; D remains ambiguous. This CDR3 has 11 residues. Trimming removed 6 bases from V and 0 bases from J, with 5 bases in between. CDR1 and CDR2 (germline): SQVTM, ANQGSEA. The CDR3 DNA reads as TGCAGCGTACGGGTGAACACTGAAGCTTTCTTT. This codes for CSVRVNTEAFF.

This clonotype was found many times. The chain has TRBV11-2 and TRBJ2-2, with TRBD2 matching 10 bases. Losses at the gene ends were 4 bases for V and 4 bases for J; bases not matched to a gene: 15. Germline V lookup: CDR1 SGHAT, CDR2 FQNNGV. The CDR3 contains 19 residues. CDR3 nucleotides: TGTGCCAGCAGCTCCCGGGCGGCTAGCGGGAGACGGGGCACCGGGGAGCTGTTTTTT. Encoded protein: CASSSRAASGRRGTGELFF.

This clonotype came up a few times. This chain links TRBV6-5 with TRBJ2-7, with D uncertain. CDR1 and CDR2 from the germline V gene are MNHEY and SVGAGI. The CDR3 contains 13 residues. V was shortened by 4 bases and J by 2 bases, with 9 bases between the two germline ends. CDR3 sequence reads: CASSSTVTYEQYF. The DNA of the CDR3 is TGTGCCAGCAGTTCCACAGTAACCTACGAGCAGTACTTC.

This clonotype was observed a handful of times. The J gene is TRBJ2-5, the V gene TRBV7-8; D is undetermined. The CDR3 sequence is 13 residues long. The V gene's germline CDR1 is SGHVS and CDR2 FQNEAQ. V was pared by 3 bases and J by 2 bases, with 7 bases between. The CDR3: CASSLSLQETQYF. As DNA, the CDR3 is TGTGCCAGCAGCTTGTCGCTGCAAGAGACCCAGTACTTC.

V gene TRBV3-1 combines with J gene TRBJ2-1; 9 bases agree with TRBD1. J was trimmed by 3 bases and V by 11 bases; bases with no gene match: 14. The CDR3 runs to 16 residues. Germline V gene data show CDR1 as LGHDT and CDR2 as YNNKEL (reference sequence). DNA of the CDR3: TGTGCCGTCGGGACCGGCGGACAGGGGAACTACAATGAGCAGTTCTTC. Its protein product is CAVGTGGQGNYNEQFF.

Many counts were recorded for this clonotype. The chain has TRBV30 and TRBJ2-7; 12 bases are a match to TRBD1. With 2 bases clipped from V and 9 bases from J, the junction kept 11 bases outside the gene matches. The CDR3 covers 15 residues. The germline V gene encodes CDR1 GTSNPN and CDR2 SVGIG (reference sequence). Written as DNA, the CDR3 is TGTGCCTGGAGTACCCCGGGACAGGGGGCGTTTGGGCAGTACTTC. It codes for CAWSTPGQGAFGQYF. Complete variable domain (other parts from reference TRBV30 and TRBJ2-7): SQTIHQWPATLVQPVGSPLSLECTVEGTSNPNLYWYRQAAGRGLQLLFYSVGIGQISSEVPQNLSASRPQDRQFILSSKKLLLSDSGFYLCAWSTPGQGAFGQYFGPGTRLTVT.

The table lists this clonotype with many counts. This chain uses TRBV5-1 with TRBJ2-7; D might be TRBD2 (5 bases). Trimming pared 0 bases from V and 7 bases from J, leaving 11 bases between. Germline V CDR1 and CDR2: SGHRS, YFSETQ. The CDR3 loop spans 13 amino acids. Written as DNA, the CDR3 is TGCGCCAGCAGCTTGGTAGCGCTGGGAGAGCAGTACTTC. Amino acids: CASSLVALGEQYF.

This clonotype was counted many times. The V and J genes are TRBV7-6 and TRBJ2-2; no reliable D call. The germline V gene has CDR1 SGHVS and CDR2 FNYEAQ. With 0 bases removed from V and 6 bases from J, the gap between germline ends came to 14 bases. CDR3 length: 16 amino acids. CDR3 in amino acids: CASSLAQRRLAGELFF. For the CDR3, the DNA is TGTGCCAGCAGCTTAGCGCAGAGAAGGTTGGCCGGGGAGCTGTTTTTT.

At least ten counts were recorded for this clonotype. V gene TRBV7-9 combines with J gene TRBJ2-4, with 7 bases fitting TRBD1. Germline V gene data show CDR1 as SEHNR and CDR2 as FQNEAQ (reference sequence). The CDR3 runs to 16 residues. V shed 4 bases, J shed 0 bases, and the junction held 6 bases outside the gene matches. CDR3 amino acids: CASSSVTGLAKNIQYF. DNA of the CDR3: TGTGCCAGCAGCTCGGTGACAGGGCTAGCCAAAAACATTCAGTACTTC.